Below are 20 T cell receptor beta chains sequenced from a single sample in a study of T-cell reconstitution after alpha-beta-depleted transplantation in children. For TCRbeta, the library was prepared with unique molecular identifiers. Using its own MiXCR run on the PCR reads, TCRdb lists one record per CDR3 protein. Counted here are around 500,000 distinct CDR3 sequences, approximately 12% occurring once; the ten biggest clones make up under 7%. This sample comprised PBMCs from the stem cell graft donor, obtained from the stem cell graft. These receptors originate from a human donor who donated a stem cell graft to a child with combined immunodeficiency.

The sample holds a few counts of this clonotype. J is TRBJ1-1 and V is TRBV6-5; no clear D. Looked up from germline, CDR1 is MNHEY and CDR2 is SVGAGI. The CDR3 is 15 amino acids. V gave up 1 base and J gave up 0 bases, with 9 bases separating them. CDR3 in amino acids: CASSYYQFMNTEAFF. DNA of the CDR3: TGTGCCAGCAGTTACTATCAGTTCATGAACACTGAAGCTTTCTTT.

The chain links TRBV5-4 to TRBJ2-2; 8 bases match TRBD2. V lost 0 bases and J lost 3; bases outside the gene matches: 7. Germline-derived CDR1 and CDR2 are SGHNT and YYREEE (reference sequence). The CDR3 is made up of 17 amino acids. CDR3 sequence: CASSLDSTGGDTGELFF. The CDR3, as DNA: TGTGCCAGCAGCTTGGACTCCACGGGGGGGGACACCGGGGAGCTGTTTTTT.

The chain employs TRBV28 and TRBJ2-1, with TRBD2 identical over 9 bases. CDR1 MDHEN and CDR2 SYDVKM come from the germline V gene. CDR3 length equals 14 residues. The V and J ends lost 3 bases and 9 bases, in that order; junction bases with no gene match: 6. In DNA form, the CDR3 reads TGTGCCAGCAGTTTCGTTAGCGGGGGAGGTGAGCAGTTCTTC. As protein: CASSFVSGGGEQFF.

This clonotype has a handful of counts. This chain uses TRBV12-3 or TRBV12-4 with TRBJ1-5, with D possibly TRBD1 on 6 matching bases. The length of the CDR3 is 19 residues. V shed 8 bases and J shed 6 bases, with 32 bases lying between them. The CDR3: CASARSRTGSSYSGQPQHF. The CDR3 DNA reads TGTGCCAGCGCCCGGAGCCGCACAGGGTCATCTTATAGTGGTCAGCCCCAGCATTTT.

The V and J genes are TRBV4-2 and TRBJ2-4, with TRBD2 as a possible D gene (6 bases). Looked up from germline, CDR1 is LGHNA and CDR2 is YNFKEQ. The CDR3 totals 17 residues. V lost 0 bases, J lost 2 bases, and 14 bases lay in between. The CDR3 DNA reads as TGTGCCAGCAGCCAAGAGACCCGGGGGTCAACCAAAAACATTCAGTACTTC. Translated: CASSQETRGSTKNIQYF.

This clonotype occurred many times. The V and J genes are TRBV24-1 and TRBJ2-1; 10 bases match TRBD2. CDR3 size: 14 residues. J was trimmed by 5 bases and V by 6 bases; bases with no gene match: 3. In germline, CDR1 is KGHDR, CDR2 SFDVKD. The CDR3 spells CATSLAGANNEQFF. The CDR3 nucleotides are TGTGCCACCAGTCTAGCGGGGGCAAACAATGAGCAGTTCTTC.

The V gene is TRBV29-1, the J gene TRBJ2-3; D might be TRBD1 (6 bases). Per germline, CDR1 SQVTM and CDR2 ANQGSEA. Trimming took 7 bases from V and 2 from J, leaving 16 bases between them. The CDR3 covers 14 residues. The DNA of the CDR3 is TGCAGCGCCACGCAGGGGCGCCCCACAGATACGCAGTATTTT. Translation gives CSATQGRPTDTQYF.

This clonotype was picked up many times. The chain is built from TRBV20-1 and TRBJ2-3, with TRBD1 identical over 10 bases. Trimming took 5 bases from V and 2 from J; bases not matched to a gene: 13. This CDR3 comprises 17 residues. Germline CDR1 reads DFQATT; CDR2 reads SNEGSKA (reference sequence). The CDR3 reads CSAPGQGTHLFTDTQYF. The CDR3 bases are TGCAGTGCTCCGGGACAGGGGACCCATCTCTTCACAGATACGCAGTATTTT.

This clonotype has a handful of counts. This chain joins TRBV9 and TRBJ1-6, with 7 nucleotides matching TRBD1. The CDR3 sequence is 16 residues long. The V segment lost 0 bases and the J segment 7 bases; nucleotides outside the gene matches: 7. CDR1 is SGDLS, CDR2 YYNGEE, per germline. This chain's CDR3 is CASSVETGSPNSPLHF. The CDR3, as DNA: TGTGCCAGCAGCGTAGAGACAGGGAGCCCAAATTCACCCCTCCACTTT.

The V call is TRBV19, the J call TRBJ2-4, with 12 positions matching TRBD2. CDR1 is LNHDA and CDR2 is SQIVND in the germline V gene (reference sequence). The CDR3 runs to 14 residues. The ends lost 5 bases at V and 10 bases at J; junction bases unmatched: 6. DNA for the CDR3: TGTGCCAGTAGTCGACTAGCGGGAGTGGGGATTCAGTACTTC. This gives the protein CASSRLAGVGIQYF.

Ten or more counts support this clonotype. In DNA form, the CDR3 reads TGCAGTGCTAGAGATCCGCTAGCACCCTACAATGAGCAGTTCTTC. As protein: CSARDPLAPYNEQFF. The V and J genes are TRBV20-1 and TRBJ2-1, with D maybe TRBD2 (5 bases). Deletions cut 0 bases from V and 2 bases from J, with 11 bases between. CDR1 is DFQATT and CDR2 is SNEGSKA in the germline V gene (reference sequence). The CDR3 has 15 amino acids.

This clonotype was seen many times. This chain uses TRBV29-1 with TRBJ2-3; D is tentatively TRBD1 or TRBD2 (5 bases each). The CDR3 sequence is 15 residues long. Between the trimmed V and J ends, which lost 3 bases and 0 bases, there was a span of 13 bases. The V gene's germline CDR1 is SQVTM and CDR2 ANQGSEA. The CDR3: CSVEGVGLSTDTQYF. CDR3 in DNA: TGCAGCGTTGAGGGGGTGGGCCTAAGCACAGATACGCAGTATTTT.

This clonotype occurred many times. The chain carries TRBV25-1 and TRBJ2-2; D is unclear. V was cut by 3 bases and J by 5 bases, with 1 base left in between. The CDR3 has 11 residues. CDR1 and CDR2 from the germline V gene are MGHDK and SYGVNS. CDR3 amino acids: CASSDTGELFF. CDR3 sequence (DNA): TGTGCCAGCAGTGATACCGGGGAGCTGTTTTTT.

J is TRBJ1-6 and V is TRBV11-2; 9 nucleotides line up with TRBD1. Trimming removed 2 bases from V and 7 bases from J; junction bases left unmatched: 6. The germline gives CDR1 SGHAT, CDR2 FQNNGV. The CDR3 is 16 amino acids. The CDR3 region is CASSLWDRVKNSPLHF. CDR3 in DNA: TGTGCCAGCAGCTTATGGGACAGGGTTAAAAATTCACCCCTCCACTTT.

This clonotype was seen a handful of times. The CDR3 is CASSPPKNREETQYF. DNA for the CDR3: TGTGCCAGCTCACCACCGAAAAACAGAGAAGAGACCCAGTACTTC. The chain uses TRBV18 and TRBJ2-5; no firm D call. CDR3 length: 15 amino acids. The V end was cut by 0 bases, the J end by 3 bases, with 11 bases between. Germline loops: CDR1 KGHSH, CDR2 LQKENI.

This clonotype was seen many times. This chain connects TRBV5-1 to TRBJ2-3; D uncertain. V dropped 2 bases and J dropped 3 bases, with 4 bases sitting between them. Germline V CDR1 and CDR2: SGHRS, YFSETQ. CDR3 length equals 12 residues. This CDR3 is CASSLETDTQYF. The CDR3 DNA reads TGCGCCAGCAGCTTAGAGACAGATACGCAGTATTTT.

This clonotype came up many times. This chain joins TRBV14 and TRBJ2-7; D might be TRBD2 (6 bases). V gave up 0 bases and J gave up 0 bases, with 12 bases separating them. CDR3 length: 16 amino acids. Germline values: CDR1 SGHDN, CDR2 FVKESK. The CDR3 DNA follows: TGTGCCAGCAGCCAAGATGAGGCGGGGAGCTCCTACGAGCAGTACTTC. This translates into CASSQDEAGSSYEQYF.

The table lists this clonotype with a few counts. V and J are TRBV4-3 and TRBJ2-7; D is uncertain. This CDR3 is 14 amino acids long. Trimming removed 2 bases at V and 3 bases at J, with 11 bases between. The germline gives CDR1 LGHNA, CDR2 YSLEER. The chain's CDR3 is CASSQSTLGYEQYF. CDR3 coding DNA: TGCGCCAGCAGCCAATCTACCCTCGGCTACGAGCAGTACTTC.

Ten or more counts support this clonotype. The gene calls are TRBV12-3 or TRBV12-4 and TRBJ1-6, with a possible D match to TRBD1 (6 bases). Trimming left V 6 bases short and J 10 bases short, with 19 bases between. The CDR3 consists of 15 residues. The CDR3 protein is CASSPNTGTRSPLHF. The CDR3 region has the DNA TGTGCCAGCAGCCCTAATACAGGGACTAGGTCACCCCTCCACTTT.

V is TRBV20-1 and J is TRBJ1-4; D not certain. This CDR3 region has 14 residues. The V gene lost 2 bases and the J gene lost 0 bases, with 7 bases spanning the gap. The germline CDR1 and CDR2 sequences are DFQATT and SNEGSKA (reference sequence). In DNA form, the CDR3 reads TGCAGTGCTAGAAAGACCACAACTAATGAAAAACTGTTTTTT. This sequence encodes CSARKTTTNEKLFF.